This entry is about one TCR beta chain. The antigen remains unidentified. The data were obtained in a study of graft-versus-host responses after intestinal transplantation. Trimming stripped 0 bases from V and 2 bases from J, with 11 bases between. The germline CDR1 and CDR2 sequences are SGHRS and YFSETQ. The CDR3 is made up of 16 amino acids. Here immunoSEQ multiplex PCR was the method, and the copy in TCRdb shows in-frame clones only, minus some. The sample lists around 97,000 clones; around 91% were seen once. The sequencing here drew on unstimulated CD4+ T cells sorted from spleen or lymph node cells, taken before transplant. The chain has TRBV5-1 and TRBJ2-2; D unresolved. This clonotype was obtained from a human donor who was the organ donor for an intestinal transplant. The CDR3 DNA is TGCGCCAGCAGCTTGGCCCCACGGTTAAACACCGGGGAGCTGTTTTTT. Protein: CASSLAPRLNTGELFF. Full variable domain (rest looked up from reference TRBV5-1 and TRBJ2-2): KAGVTQTPRYLIKTRGQQVTLSCSPISGHRSVSWYQQTPGQGLQFLFEYFSETQRNKGNFPGRFSGRQFSNSRSEMNVSTLELGDSALYLCASSLAPRLNTGELFFGEGSRLTVL.